This T cell receptor beta chain came from a study of T cells after yellow fever vaccination. Study-level results: Few clonotypes appeared in both CD4 and CD8 compartments. Weaker, the secondary response peaked sooner, at day 5 versus 15. Most primary-vaccination clones reappeared after the booster (less than 98% CD4, around 88% CD8). High-abundance clonotypes from the bulk population could contaminate FACS-sorted repertoires.

On this clonotype: Its antigen is as yet unknown.

This CDR3 has 12 amino acids. Germline loops: CDR1 SGHNT, CDR2 YYREEE (reference sequence). Trimming took 3 bases from V and 7 from J, leaving 8 bases between them. TCRdb reprocessed the 5' RACE reads with MiXCR, giving one entry per CDR3 protein. This table has 250,000 to 400,000 distinct CDR3 sequences, about 4.5% appearing once. The receptor comes from a man younger than 30 who received the YFV17D yellow fever vaccine. The starting material was PBMCs, obtained 15 days after the yellow fever booster vaccination. This chain joins TRBV5-4 and TRBJ1-5, with no clear D. The CDR3 region is CASSYDNQPQHF. CDR3 in DNA: TGTGCCAGCAGCTACGACAACCAGCCCCAGCATTTT.